The 29 T cell receptor beta chains below were found in one sample sequenced in a study of T cells after yellow fever vaccination (dated by TCRdb to 2018 to 2020). This sample's treatment or condition label indicates: live attenuated yellow fever vaccine strain. The library was generated by 5' RACE. This sample was sequenced with an Illumina HiSeq 2500. The public reads were run again by TCRdb, first through fastp at Q25 and then through MiXCR, and only productive beta chains were kept. All rows with the same CDR3 protein become a single entry with the most common DNA and genes. The sample table holds roughly 68,000 distinct CDR3 sequences, of which about 6.5% were seen once. Under 45% of the sample is in the top ten clones. The specimen was CD8+ T cells sorted from PBMCs, collected about 41 days after the first yellow fever vaccination. Every receptor here comes from a man between 18 and 35 years old who received the YFV17D yellow fever vaccine.

About this clonotype: A much larger clone lies a single base off, so this may be a read error. The rearrangement uses TRBV4-2 and TRBJ1-5; 7 nucleotides agree with TRBD1. Trimming at V came to 0 bases and at J to 9 bases, leaving 14 bases not matched to a gene. The CDR3 extends over 17 amino acids. The germline V gene encodes CDR1 LGHNA and CDR2 YNFKEQ. This chain's CDR3 is CASSQDGPGQTAAPQHF. CDR3 DNA sequence: TGTGCCAGCAGCCAAGATGGTCCGGGACAGACTGCTGCGCCCCAGCATTTT.

This chain uses TRBV4-3 with TRBJ2-3, with 7 bases that match TRBD2. This CDR3 has 15 residues. The V gene's germline CDR1 is LGHNA and CDR2 YSLEER. V lost 0 bases, J lost 4 bases, and 4 bases stayed unmatched. Here the CDR3 DNA reads TGCGCCAGCAGCCAAGATAACCTAGCGGCAGATACGCAGTATTTT. Protein: CASSQDNLAADTQYF.

This clonotype was picked up a small number of times. The rearrangement links TRBV4-2 to TRBJ2-5; D possibly uses TRBD1 or TRBD2 (5 bases each). This CDR3 is 16 amino acids long. Germline V gene sequence: CDR1 LGHNA, CDR2 YNFKEQ. Trimming removed 1 base from V and 5 bases from J, with 17 bases in between. The CDR3, as DNA: TGTGCCAGCAGCCAAGCCGGGACCCGCGAGGGTGAGACCCAGTACTTC. Amino acids: CASSQAGTREGETQYF.

This clonotype was counted ten times or more. The chain is built from TRBV6-5 and TRBJ2-5; TRBD1 matches 10 bases. The V and J ends lost 6 bases and 9 bases, in that order; junction bases with no gene match: 16. CDR3 size: 16 residues. Per germline, CDR1 MNHEY and CDR2 SVGAGI. Here the CDR3 DNA reads TGTGCCAGCAGATTAACACCGGGACAGGGGTATGGGGCCCAGTACTTC. It yields the protein CASRLTPGQGYGAQYF.

This clonotype was seen at least ten times. The chain links TRBV27 to TRBJ2-1, with D maybe TRBD1 (6 bases). CDR3 size: 14 residues. Germline CDR1 is MNHEY and CDR2 is SMNVEV (reference sequence). V was cut by 4 bases and J by 8 bases, with 15 bases left in between. The CDR3 DNA is TGTGCCAGCAGTTCATTTGACAGGCTCGATGAGCAGTTCTTC. It translates to CASSSFDRLDEQFF.

This clonotype was recorded at least ten times. The DNA of the CDR3 is TGTGCCAGCAGACCACCGTGGACAGCCGAGGGCACCGGGGAGCTGTTTTTT. It specifies CASRPPWTAEGTGELFF. This rearrangement joins TRBV6-2 or TRBV6-3 to TRBJ2-2; tentative D call: TRBD1 (6 bases). The CDR3 sequence is 17 residues long. The V gene's germline CDR1 is MNHEY and CDR2 SVGEGT. V was pared by 6 bases and J by 4 bases, with 21 bases between.

This clonotype was seen ten or more times. The J gene is TRBJ2-7, the V gene TRBV15; tentative D call: TRBD1 (5 bases). The CDR3 is made up of 13 amino acids. Germline V gene data show CDR1 as LNHNV and CDR2 as YYDKDF (reference sequence). Trimming removed 4 bases from V and 3 bases from J, with 10 bases in between. The CDR3: CATSIGRDYEQYV. CDR3 DNA: TGTGCCACCAGCATCGGCAGGGACTACGAGCAGTACGTC.

The chain is built from TRBV27 and TRBJ1-1; D possibly corresponds to TRBD1 (6 bases). Germline CDR1 reads MNHEY; CDR2 reads SMNVEV (reference sequence). Deletions cut 6 bases from V and 5 bases from J, with 16 bases between. The CDR3 has 14 residues. The CDR3 here is CASRRTGIWTEAFF. CDR3 sequence (DNA): TGTGCCAGCAGACGTACAGGGATCTGGACTGAAGCTTTCTTT.

This clonotype was recorded many times. The V call is TRBV5-6, the J call TRBJ2-3; no definite D call. From germline, CDR1 is SGHDT and CDR2 YYEEEE. Trimming cost V 1 base and J 2 bases, with 8 bases left between them. This CDR3 has 14 residues. The CDR3 DNA follows: TGTGCCAGCAGCTTGAGAAGTTCCACAGATACGCAGTATTTT. Translation: CASSLRSSTDTQYF.

This clonotype has just a few counts. The gene calls are TRBV4-2 and TRBJ1-6, with TRBD1 matching over 7 bases. This CDR3 region has 19 residues. Germline CDR1 LGHNA, CDR2 YNFKEQ. J lost 2 bases, V lost 0 bases, and 10 bases had no gene match. Written as DNA, the CDR3 is TGTGCCAGCAGCCAAGAATGGGGATACAGGGGACCCTATAATTCACCCCTCCACTTT. Translation gives CASSQEWGYRGPYNSPLHF.

This clonotype was seen at least ten times. The chain combines TRBV11-2 with TRBJ1-2; D is unclear. Trimming pared 3 bases from V and 7 bases from J, leaving 21 bases between. The CDR3 extends over 16 amino acids. Looked up from germline, CDR1 is SGHAT and CDR2 is FQNNGV. Here the CDR3 DNA reads TGTGCCAGCAGCTTGGGGAGGCGCGAAAGTCGGGGTGGCTACACCTTC. Its translation: CASSLGRRESRGGYTF.

This clonotype was seen a few times. V and J are TRBV2 and TRBJ2-5; no reliable D call. V was cut by 3 bases and J by 3 bases, with 11 bases left in between. The CDR3 totals 14 residues. Germline V gene sequence: CDR1 SNHLY, CDR2 FYNNEI. As DNA, the CDR3 is TGTGCCAGCAGTGAGTTTCAGGAGAAAGAGACCCAGTACTTC. It codes for CASSEFQEKETQYF.

The chain's CDR3 is CSVLDSGTGELFF. The DNA of the CDR3 is TGCAGCGTTTTAGACAGTGGCACCGGGGAGCTGTTTTTT. The rearrangement links TRBV29-1 to TRBJ2-2, with D tentatively TRBD1 (5 bases). The germline gives CDR1 SQVTM, CDR2 ANQGSEA. This CDR3 comprises 13 residues. Trimming left V 5 bases short and J 4 bases short, with 11 bases between.

This clonotype showed up just a few times. This chain links TRBV4-1 with TRBJ2-5; D is uncertain. The ends were cut back, 0 bases at V and 0 bases at J, with 8 bases in the middle. The CDR3 sequence is 15 residues long. Germline CDR1 MGHRA, CDR2 YSYEKL. The CDR3 here is CASSQEDADQETQYF. The CDR3 DNA reads as TGCGCCAGCAGCCAAGAGGACGCAGACCAAGAGACCCAGTACTTC.

This clonotype was seen only once. This sequence joins TRBV12-3 or TRBV12-4 and TRBJ2-5; D call uncertain. The CDR3 is made up of 13 amino acids. The V and J ends lost 7 bases and 5 bases respectively, with 14 bases between them. CDR3 sequence reads: CASTHEYDETQYF. The CDR3 DNA reads TGTGCCAGCACCCACGAGTACGACGAGACCCAGTACTTC.

The table lists this clonotype with many counts. V usage is TRBV4-1 and J usage is TRBJ1-1; TRBD1 aligns across 8 bases. The CDR3 is made up of 15 amino acids. Unmatched junction bases numbered 3, after V lost 0 bases and J lost 3 bases. From germline, CDR1 is MGHRA and CDR2 YSYEKL. CDR3 residues: CASSQEEDRDTEAFF. The CDR3 DNA reads as TGCGCCAGCAGCCAAGAGGAGGACAGGGACACTGAAGCTTTCTTT.

This clonotype was recorded at least ten times. CDR3 sequence (DNA): TGTGCCAGCAGTTCTCCCGTAAAACAGGGGCGGAATGAGCAGTTCTTC. Amino acids: CASSSPVKQGRNEQFF. This chain links TRBV6-5 with TRBJ2-1, with 7 bases matching TRBD1. The CDR3 has 16 residues. Per the germline V gene, CDR1 is MNHEY and CDR2 is SVGAGI. The V segment lost 4 bases and the J segment 7 bases; nucleotides outside the gene matches: 13.

This chain connects TRBV27 to TRBJ2-3; 7 positions agree with TRBD1. J lost 4 bases, V lost 7 bases, and 11 bases had no gene match. Germline V lookup: CDR1 MNHEY, CDR2 SMNVEV (reference sequence). The CDR3 is 15 residues long. The CDR3 DNA reads as TGTGCCAGCACAGCGACAGGGCTCATAGCAGATACGCAGTATTTT. Its translation: CASTATGLIADTQYF.

The sample holds a few counts of this clonotype. DNA of the CDR3: TGTGCCAGCAGCTCGGGACTAGCGCAAGATACGCAGTATTTT. It yields the protein CASSSGLAQDTQYF. The chain couples TRBV5-6 to TRBJ2-3; 10 bases match TRBD2. Trimming at V came to 3 bases and at J to 5 bases, leaving 3 bases not matched to a gene. Germline assignment: CDR1 SGHDT and CDR2 YYEEEE. This CDR3 region has 14 residues.

This clonotype showed up just a few times. In DNA form, the CDR3 reads TGTGCCAGTAGTATAGGGACAGGAAACACTGAAGCTTTCTTT. This sequence encodes CASSIGTGNTEAFF. The rearrangement uses TRBV19 and TRBJ1-1; 7 bases are shared with TRBD1. Germline values: CDR1 LNHDA, CDR2 SQIVND (reference sequence). Trimming at V came to 1 base and at J to 2 bases, leaving 1 base not matched to a gene. The length of the CDR3 is 14 residues.

This chain connects TRBV5-1 to TRBJ2-5, with D possibly TRBD2 on 5 matching bases. Between the trimmed V and J ends, which lost 5 bases and 5 bases, there was a span of 13 bases. The CDR3 is 13 residues long. Germline V gives CDR1 SGHRS, CDR2 YFSETQ. The CDR3 reads CASSSISGETQYF. The CDR3 DNA is TGCGCCAGCAGTTCAATCTCGGGGGAGACCCAGTACTTC.

The CDR3 reads CASNWGGISYGYTF. Here the CDR3 DNA reads TGTGCCAGCAACTGGGGGGGTATAAGCTATGGCTACACCTTC. The genes are TRBV12-3 or TRBV12-4 and TRBJ1-2; D may be TRBD1 (5 bases). This CDR3 contains 14 residues. Trimming pared 7 bases from V and 4 bases from J, leaving 16 bases between.

This clonotype was counted a few times. This chain connects TRBV20-1 to TRBJ2-5; TRBD2 agrees at 16 bases. V gave up 6 bases and J gave up 2 bases; unmatched junction bases: 15. Looked up from germline, CDR1 is DFQATT and CDR2 is SNEGSKA (reference sequence). The CDR3 spans 19 residues. CDR3 in amino acids: CSANLEGLAGGPWQETQYF. The CDR3, as DNA: TGCAGTGCAAACCTCGAGGGACTAGCGGGGGGGCCGTGGCAAGAGACCCAGTACTTC.

This clonotype has a handful of counts. V is TRBV2 and J is TRBJ1-5; tentatively, D is TRBD1 (6 bases). Trimming took off 6 bases at V and 2 bases at J, with 14 bases between the two ends. CDR1 and CDR2 (germline): SNHLY, FYNNEI. This CDR3 contains 15 residues. The chain's CDR3 is CASRIRDMGNQPQHF. The CDR3 DNA reads as TGTGCCAGCAGGATCCGGGACATGGGCAATCAGCCCCAGCATTTT.

The chain employs TRBV30 and TRBJ2-3; 10 bases are a match to TRBD2. Trimming removed 3 bases from V and 2 bases from J; junction bases left unmatched: 5. Germline loops: CDR1 GTSNPN, CDR2 SVGIG (reference sequence). This CDR3 contains 15 residues. The CDR3 here is CAWSPGTSVTDTQYF. CDR3 DNA: TGTGCCTGGAGCCCCGGGACTAGCGTCACAGATACGCAGTATTTT.

In this sample, this clonotype turned up a few times. This sequence joins TRBV6-5 and TRBJ2-2, with 14 bases identical to TRBD2. The junction had 11 bases not matched to a gene; V was cut back by 4 bases and J by 4 bases. This CDR3 is 19 amino acids long. Germline V gives CDR1 MNHEY, CDR2 SVGAGI. CDR3 protein: CASSWIPGLAGAGTGELFF. Written as DNA, the CDR3 is TGTGCCAGCAGTTGGATACCGGGACTAGCGGGGGCGGGCACCGGGGAGCTGTTTTTT.

The table lists this clonotype with many counts. The V call is TRBV18, the J call TRBJ2-5, with 11 nucleotides matching TRBD1. Germline V gives CDR1 KGHSH, CDR2 LQKENI. The CDR3 consists of 15 residues. Trimming at V came to 3 bases and at J to 7 bases, leaving 7 bases not matched to a gene. CDR3: CASSPDRGPHGTQYF. For the CDR3, the DNA is TGTGCCAGCTCACCGGACAGGGGGCCGCATGGGACCCAGTACTTC.

This clonotype has at least ten counts. The chain couples TRBV15 to TRBJ2-3, with D possibly being TRBD2 (7 bases). CDR3 length: 19 residues. CDR1 is LNHNV and CDR2 is YYDKDF in the germline V gene (reference sequence). The ends were cut back, 3 bases at V and 1 base at J, with 23 bases in the middle. The CDR3 here is CATSSRALGGRERTDTQYF. CDR3 coding DNA: TGTGCCACCAGCAGCCGCGCCCTTGGGGGGCGGGAGCGCACAGATACGCAGTATTTT.

At least ten counts were recorded for this clonotype. The V gene is TRBV5-1, the J gene TRBJ1-6; D is possibly TRBD1 (5 bases). CDR1 is SGHRS, CDR2 YFSETQ, per germline. The V gene lost 10 bases and the J gene lost 7 bases, with 24 bases spanning the gap. The length of the CDR3 is 16 residues. CDR3 sequence reads: CACHPSGRRKNSPLHF. CDR3 DNA sequence: TGCGCCTGCCACCCATCGGGGCGACGGAAAAATTCACCCCTCCACTTT.